The rows below give T cell receptor beta chains drawn from one sample of a study of identifying expanded T cells in peripheral blood. Sequenced by immunoSEQ multiplex PCR; TCRdb stores in-frame clones only, minus some. The table includes about 120,000 clones, more than 75% detected once. The source material was blood. These receptors were taken from a person aged 18 to 69 in good health. Each CDR3 is given with its conserved first and last residue. D genes are given only for firm matches. The size of a clone is reported for some rows only, either as once, few or many, or as a class for expanded clones.

TRBJ1-1	TRBV19	NA	TRBD1	TGTGCCAGTAAGGGACAGCTGAACACTGAAGCTTTCTTT	CASKGQLNTEAFF
TRBJ1-2	TRBV30	NA	TRBD1	TGTGCCACCTCCGCAGGGGGCGCGTACGTGTATGGCTACACCTTC	CATSAGGAYVYGYTF
TRBJ2-1	TRBV27	once	TRBD1	TGTGCCAGCAGTTCTAGGACAGGGCCGGATGAGCAGTTCTTC	CASSSRTGPDEQFF
TRBJ1-1	TRBV7-2	NA	NA	TGTGCCAGCAGCTTCACCAGGGGCTTGAAGACTGAAGCTTTCTTT	CASSFTRGLKTEAFF
TRBJ2-7	TRBV25-1	NA	TRBD1	TGTGCCAGCAGTCCGCATGCCGGGACAGGGAAGCAGTACTTC	CASSPHAGTGKQYF
TRBJ1-1	TRBV18	NA	TRBD1	TGTGCCAGCTCATCCCGTAAGGACAGGGAGACTGAAGCTTTCTTT	CASSSRKDRETEAFF
TRBJ1-3	TRBV18	NA	TRBD1	TGTGCCAGCACGGGACAGCCAGTAGGAAGCACCATATATTTT	CASTGQPVGSTIYF
TRBJ2-7	TRBV18	NA	TRBD1	TGTGCCAGCTCACCGAGACAGGGGCCTGACGAGCAGTACTTC	CASSPRQGPDEQYF
TRBJ1-6	TRBV30	few	NA	TGTGCCTGGAGTACAGGGTACTCCCTCCACTTT	CAWSTGYSLHF
TRBJ2-7	TRBV10-3	NA	TRBD1	TGTGCCATCAGTGAGTCAGGACAGGGCCCCTACTCCTACGAGCAGTACTTC	CAISESGQGPYSYEQYF
TRBJ1-5	TRBV30	NA	NA	TGTGCCTGGAGTGAAAGGGGCGGGAATCAGCCCCAGCATTTT	CAWSERGGNQPQHF